The rows below give T cell receptor beta chains drawn from one sample of a study of a mutant IDH1 vaccine in newly diagnosed glioma. Sequencing was performed with immunoSEQ multiplex PCR; in TCRdb, only in-frame clones are kept and a portion is missing. The sample yields approximately 100,000 clones, about 87% seen once. This specimen consisted of PBMCs, obtained from a glioma patient treated with radiotherapy, temozolomide or both. The receptors were sampled from a woman in her 50s with glioma. The CDR3 runs from the conserved cysteine through the conserved F or W. D genes are given only for firm matches. The size field is filled for only some rows; it gives once, few, many or a size class.

j_call | d_call | clone_size | v_call | cdr3_aa | cdr3_nt
TRBJ2-7 | - | - | TRBV28 | CASSPIPQGGSYEQYF | TGTGCCAGCAGTCCTATCCCTCAGGGGGGCTCCTACGAGCAGTACTTC
TRBJ2-1 | TRBD2 | - | TRBV18 | CASSGGLAGASDNEQFF | TGTGCCAGCTCAGGGGGACTAGCGGGAGCGAGTGACAATGAGCAGTTCTTC
TRBJ1-2 | TRBD1 | - | TRBV7-9 | CASSPVGTGGFGYTF | TGTGCCAGCAGCCCAGTCGGGACAGGGGGCTTTGGCTACACCTTC
TRBJ2-7 | - | - | TRBV6-5 | CASSPRDGSYEQYF | TGTGCCAGCAGTCCCCGGGACGGATCCTACGAGCAGTACTTC
TRBJ2-3 | - | - | TRBV19 | CASSSLSSPTDTQYF | TGTGCCAGTAGTTCCTTATCAAGCCCCACAGATACGCAGTATTTT
TRBJ2-1 | TRBD1 | - | TRBV27 | CASTSLSPGGWYNEQFF | TGTGCCAGCACCTCTCTGTCCCCAGGGGGATGGTACAATGAGCAGTTCTTC
TRBJ1-4 | - | - | TRBV6-1 | CASSEEGGGAYEKLFF | TGTGCCAGCAGTGAAGAGGGCGGGGGCGCTTATGAAAAACTGTTTTTT
TRBJ2-5 | TRBD2 | - | TRBV5-1 | CASSSQAGGLRETQYF | TGCGCCAGCAGCTCCCAGGCGGGAGGGCTTAGGGAGACCCAGTACTTC
TRBJ1-3 | - | - | TRBV7-6 | CASSSQSSGNTIYF | TGTGCCAGCAGCTCCCAGAGCTCTGGAAACACCATATATTTT
TRBJ2-1 | TRBD2 | - | TRBV7-9 | CASSLTSGRINEQFF | TGTGCCAGCAGCTTGACTAGCGGGAGGATCAATGAGCAGTTCTTC
TRBJ1-1 | - | few | TRBV13 | CASSLEGGTEAFF | TGTGCCAGCAGCTTAGAAGGGGGCACTGAAGCTTTCTTT
TRBJ2-3 | - | - | TRBV18 | CASPPEGTRVSNTQYF | TGTGCCAGCCCTCCCGAAGGGACGAGGGTTTCAAATACGCAGTATTTT
TRBJ1-1 | - | - | TRBV7-3 | CASSLTGARDTEAFF | TGTGCCAGCAGCTTAACAGGGGCAAGGGACACTGAAGCTTTCTTT
TRBJ1-2 | TRBD1 | - | TRBV13 | CASSLGRGQGTSYGYTF | TGTGCCAGCAGCTTAGGCCGAGGACAGGGAACGAGCTATGGCTACACCTTC
TRBJ1-6 | - | - | TRBV7-6 | CASSPSTLGNSPLHF | TGTGCCAGCAGCCCGTCGACACTTGGAAATTCACCCCTCCACTTT
TRBJ2-1 | - | - | TRBV27 | CASSLPRRGEQFF | TGTGCCAGCAGTTTACCCCGTAGGGGTGAGCAGTTCTTC
TRBJ2-7 | - | - | TRBV28 | CASSGRPYYEQYF | TGTGCCAGCAGTGGCCGTCCCTACTACGAGCAGTACTTC
TRBJ2-7 | TRBD1 | - | TRBV5-1 | CASSAGQGGPPKQYF | TGCGCCAGCAGCGCAGGACAGGGGGGGCCTCCTAAGCAGTACTTC
TRBJ2-2 | - | - | TRBV5-8 | CASSWTTTTGELFF | TGTGCCAGCAGCTGGACTACTACCACCGGGGAGCTGTTTTTT
TRBJ2-3 | - | once | TRBV2 | CASSLFNPRTDTQYF | TGTGCCAGCAGTCTGTTTAACCCTCGCACAGATACGCAGTATTTT
TRBJ2-5 | TRBD1 | once | TRBV5-4 | CASSLAGTGLKTQYF | TGTGCCAGCAGCTTGGCCGGGACAGGTTTAAAGACCCAGTACTTC
TRBJ1-2 | - | - | TRBV9 | CASSPGHFKGYTF | TGTGCCAGCAGCCCAGGACACTTCAAGGGCTACACCTTC
TRBJ2-7 | - | - | TRBV6-1 | CASPSAGLAEDEQYF | TGTGCCAGTCCCAGTGCTGGCCTAGCAGAAGACGAGCAGTACTTC
TRBJ2-7 | TRBD2 | - | TRBV4-2 | CASSHSAGTSLYEQYF | TGTGCCAGCAGCCATTCCGCCGGGACTAGCCTATACGAGCAGTACTTC
TRBJ2-2 | TRBD2 | - | TRBV9 | CASSIRTSGRQNTGELFF | TGTGCCAGCAGCATACGGACTAGCGGGCGACAGAACACCGGGGAGCTGTTTTTT
TRBJ2-7 | - | - | TRBV28 | CASSLRQGSRYEQYF | TGTGCCAGCAGTTTAAGGCAGGGGAGTAGGTACGAGCAGTACTTC
TRBJ2-5 | - | - | TRBV5-6 | CASSLGQETQYF | TGTGCCAGCAGCTTGGGTCAAGAGACCCAGTACTTC
TRBJ2-3 | TRBD2 | few | TRBV15 | CATRRTSGRATDTQYF | TGTGCCACCAGGAGAACTAGCGGGAGGGCCACAGATACGCAGTATTTT
TRBJ1-3 | - | - | TRBV29-1 | CSVATVGNTIYF | TGCAGCGTAGCTACAGTGGGAAACACCATATATTTT
TRBJ1-6 | TRBD1 | - | TRBV6-5 | CASSATGVSDSPLHF | TGTGCCAGCAGTGCCACAGGGGTCTCAGATTCACCCCTCCACTTT
TRBJ2-2 | - | - | TRBV7-3 | CASSLIPEQHGELFF | TGTGCCAGCAGCTTAATTCCAGAGCAGCACGGGGAGCTGTTTTTT
TRBJ2-7 | TRBD1 | - | TRBV6-4 | CASSVGVQGSYF | TGTGCCAGCAGTGTAGGGGTACAGGGGTCGTACTTC
TRBJ1-6 | - | - | TRBV29-1 | CSAGDGSPLHF | TGCAGCGCCGGAGATGGTTCACCCCTCCACTTT
TRBJ2-5 | - | - | TRBV18 | CASSWRGQETQYF | TGTGCCAGCTCCTGGAGAGGGCAAGAGACCCAGTACTTC
TRBJ2-2 | TRBD1 | - | TRBV6-6 | CASRTQGTGELFF | TGTGCCAGCAGAACACAGGGGACCGGGGAGCTGTTTTTT
TRBJ2-5 | - | - | TRBV28 | CASSLLQFGETQYF | TGTGCCAGCAGTTTATTGCAGTTTGGGGAGACCCAGTACTTC
TRBJ1-2 | - | once | TRBV7-9 | CASSPVRGLDYGYTF | TGTGCCAGCAGCCCCGTCAGGGGCCTAGACTATGGCTACACCTTC
TRBJ1-2 | - | - | TRBV5-6 | CASSWKSGGYTF | TGTGCCAGCAGCTGGAAAAGCGGTGGCTACACCTTC
TRBJ1-5 | - | - | TRBV28 | CASSFVRFRRGDQPQHF | TGTGCCAGCAGTTTCGTCCGGTTCCGAAGGGGCGATCAGCCCCAGCATTTT
TRBJ1-1 | - | - | TRBV6-6 | CASSSMGSEAFF | TGTGCCAGCAGTTCTATGGGGTCTGAAGCTTTCTTT